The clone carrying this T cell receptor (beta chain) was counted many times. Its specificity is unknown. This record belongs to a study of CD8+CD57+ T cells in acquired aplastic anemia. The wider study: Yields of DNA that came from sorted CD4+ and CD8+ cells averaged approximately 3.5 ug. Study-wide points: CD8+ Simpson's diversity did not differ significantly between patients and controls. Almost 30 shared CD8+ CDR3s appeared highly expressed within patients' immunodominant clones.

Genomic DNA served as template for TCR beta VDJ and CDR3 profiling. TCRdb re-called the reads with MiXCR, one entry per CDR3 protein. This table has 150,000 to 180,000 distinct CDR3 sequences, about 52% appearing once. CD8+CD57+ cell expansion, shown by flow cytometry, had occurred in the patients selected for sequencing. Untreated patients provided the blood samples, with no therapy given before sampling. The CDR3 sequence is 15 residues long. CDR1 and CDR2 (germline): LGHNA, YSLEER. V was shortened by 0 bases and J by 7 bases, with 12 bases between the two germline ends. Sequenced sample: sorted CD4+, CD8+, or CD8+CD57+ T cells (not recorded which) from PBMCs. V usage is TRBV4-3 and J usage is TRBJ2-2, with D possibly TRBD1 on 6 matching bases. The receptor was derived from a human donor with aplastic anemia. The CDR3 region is CASSQDVTGVGELFF. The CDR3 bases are TGCGCCAGCAGCCAAGATGTGACAGGTGTCGGGGAGCTGTTTTTT.